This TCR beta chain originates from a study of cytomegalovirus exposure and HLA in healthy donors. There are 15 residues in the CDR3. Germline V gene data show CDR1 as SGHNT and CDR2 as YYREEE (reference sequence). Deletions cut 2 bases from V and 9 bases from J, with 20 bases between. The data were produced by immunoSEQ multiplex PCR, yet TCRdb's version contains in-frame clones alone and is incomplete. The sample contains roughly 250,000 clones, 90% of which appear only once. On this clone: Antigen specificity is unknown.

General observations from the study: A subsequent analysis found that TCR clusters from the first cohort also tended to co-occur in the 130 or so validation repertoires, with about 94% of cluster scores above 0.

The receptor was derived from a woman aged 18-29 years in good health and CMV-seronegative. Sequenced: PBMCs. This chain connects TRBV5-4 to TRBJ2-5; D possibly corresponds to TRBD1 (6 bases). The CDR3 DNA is TGTGCCAGCAGCTTTGTTTCAGGGGCAACTTGGGCCCAGTACTTC. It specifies CASSFVSGATWAQYF.